This TCR beta chain was sequenced during a study of shared clonotypes between healthy human individuals. As for the study in general: Donor ages ranged 18 to 49 years: a couple of women, a few men.

Naive-designated CD8 cells lacked CD45RO, were positively enriched for CCR7, and omitted terminally differentiated effector memory CD45RA+ cells. V gave up 6 bases and J gave up 0 bases, with 14 bases separating them. Germline CDR1 reads SQVTM; CDR2 reads ANQGSEA. The CDR3 is 14 amino acids. Every subset had its genomic DNA shared out evenly among several immunoSEQ plates. TCRdb's copy holds only in-frame clones and misses some; the assay was immunoSEQ multiplex PCR. The sample carries about 2.1 million clones, 93% recorded once. Sequenced sample: naive CD8+ T cells from PBMCs. This clonotype originated in a man between 18 and 35 years old in good health. Some clones in this sample may be carry-over from other donors' samples. This chain joins TRBV29-1 and TRBJ1-1; the D gene is possibly TRBD1 (6 bases). The CDR3: CSVAPDSLNTEAFF. The CDR3 bases are TGCAGCGTGGCCCCGGACAGCCTGAACACTGAAGCTTTCTTT.